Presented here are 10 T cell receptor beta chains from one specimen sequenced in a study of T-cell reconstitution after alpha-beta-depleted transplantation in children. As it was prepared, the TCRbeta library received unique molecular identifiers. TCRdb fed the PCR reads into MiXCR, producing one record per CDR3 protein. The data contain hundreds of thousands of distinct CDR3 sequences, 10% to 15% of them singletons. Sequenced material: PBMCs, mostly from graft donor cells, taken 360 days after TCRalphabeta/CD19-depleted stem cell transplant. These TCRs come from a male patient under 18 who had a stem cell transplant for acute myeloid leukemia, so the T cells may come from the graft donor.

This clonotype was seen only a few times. The CDR3: CASSLDLAPQETQYF. As DNA, the CDR3 is TGCGCCAGCAGCTTGGATTTGGCCCCACAAGAGACCCAGTACTTC. The chain has TRBV5-1 and TRBJ2-5; no definite D call. This CDR3 comprises 15 residues. Germline CDR1 SGHRS, CDR2 YFSETQ. V lost 0 bases and J lost 2, with 11 bases in between.

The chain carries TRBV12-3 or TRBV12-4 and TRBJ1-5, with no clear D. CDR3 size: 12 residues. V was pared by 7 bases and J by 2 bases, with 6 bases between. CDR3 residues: CASKGGNQPQHF. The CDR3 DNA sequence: TGTGCCAGCAAGGGTGGCAATCAGCCCCAGCATTTT.

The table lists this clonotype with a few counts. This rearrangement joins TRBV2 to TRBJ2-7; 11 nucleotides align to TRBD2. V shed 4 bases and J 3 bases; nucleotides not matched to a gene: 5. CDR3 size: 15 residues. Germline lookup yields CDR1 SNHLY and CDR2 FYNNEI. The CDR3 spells CASSATSGGLYEQYF. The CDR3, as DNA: TGTGCCAGCAGTGCAACTAGCGGGGGTCTCTACGAGCAGTACTTC.

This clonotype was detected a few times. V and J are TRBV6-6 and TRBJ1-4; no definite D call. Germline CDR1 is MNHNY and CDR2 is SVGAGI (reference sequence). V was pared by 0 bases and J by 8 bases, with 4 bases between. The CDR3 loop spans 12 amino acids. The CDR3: CASSYSTEKLFF. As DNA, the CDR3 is TGTGCCAGCAGTTACTCGACAGAAAAACTGTTTTTT.

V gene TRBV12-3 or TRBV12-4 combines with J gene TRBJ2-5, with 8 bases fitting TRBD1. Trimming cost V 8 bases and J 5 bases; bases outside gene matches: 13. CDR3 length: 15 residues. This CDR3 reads CASVRQGARSETQYF. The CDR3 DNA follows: TGTGCCAGCGTGAGGCAGGGGGCCAGGTCGGAGACCCAGTACTTC.

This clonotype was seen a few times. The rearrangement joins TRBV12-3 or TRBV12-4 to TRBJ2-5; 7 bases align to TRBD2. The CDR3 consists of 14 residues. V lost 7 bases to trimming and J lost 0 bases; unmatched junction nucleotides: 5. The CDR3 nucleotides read TGTGCCAGCAAAGACCTAGCGGACCAAGAGACCCAGTACTTC. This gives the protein CASKDLADQETQYF.

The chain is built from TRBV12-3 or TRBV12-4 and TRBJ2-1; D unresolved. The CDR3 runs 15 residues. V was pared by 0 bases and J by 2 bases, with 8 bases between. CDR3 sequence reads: CASSLAVSAYNEQFF. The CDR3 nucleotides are TGTGCCAGCAGTTTAGCGGTTAGTGCCTACAATGAGCAGTTCTTC.

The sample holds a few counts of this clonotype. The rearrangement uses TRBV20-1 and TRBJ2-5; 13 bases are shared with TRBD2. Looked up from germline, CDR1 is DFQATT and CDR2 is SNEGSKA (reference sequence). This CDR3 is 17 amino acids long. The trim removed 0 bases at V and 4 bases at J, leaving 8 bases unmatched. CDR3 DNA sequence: TGCAGTGCTAGAGAGGTGGGACTAGCGGGATTCGGAGAGACCCAGTACTTC. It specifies CSAREVGLAGFGETQYF.

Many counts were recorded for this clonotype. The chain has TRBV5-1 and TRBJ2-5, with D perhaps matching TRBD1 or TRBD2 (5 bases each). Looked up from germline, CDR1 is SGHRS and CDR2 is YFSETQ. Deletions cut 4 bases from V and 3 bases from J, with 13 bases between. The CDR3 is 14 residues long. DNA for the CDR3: TGCGCCAGCAGCCGGGGACCAAGCGAAGAGACCCAGTACTTC. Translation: CASSRGPSEETQYF. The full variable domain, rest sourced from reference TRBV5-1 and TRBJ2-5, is KAGVTQTPRYLIKTRGQQVTLSCSPISGHRSVSWYQQTPGQGLQFLFEYFSETQRNKGNFPGRFSGRQFSNSRSEMNVSTLELGDSALYLCASSRGPSEETQYFGPGTRLLVL.

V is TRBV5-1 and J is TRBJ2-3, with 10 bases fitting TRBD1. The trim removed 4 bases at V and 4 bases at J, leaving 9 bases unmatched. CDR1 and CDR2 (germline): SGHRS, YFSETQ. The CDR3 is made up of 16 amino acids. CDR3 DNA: TGCGCCAGCAGCCCTAGGGACAGGGGAGAGGCAGATACGCAGTATTTT. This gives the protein CASSPRDRGEADTQYF.